This T cell receptor beta chain was documented in a study of neoadjuvant anti-PD-1 for oral cavity cancer. Looking at the study overall: Around day 43, patients without progression received a fourth nivolumab dose before surgery.

The CDR3 has 14 residues. V lost 4 bases and J lost 5, with 15 bases in between. The germline gives CDR1 SGHRS, CDR2 YFSETQ. Libraries were prepared by immunoSEQ multiplex PCR; TCRdb keeps only in-frame clonotypes and omits some of them. The sample shows over 11,000 clones, roughly 74% of them seen only once. The chain couples TRBV5-1 to TRBJ1-1; D unresolved. The receptor comes from a person aged 35-80 years with oral cavity squamous cell carcinoma. The source was PBMCs, collected before nivolumab (anti-PD-1) treatment. CDR3 DNA sequence: TGCGCCAGCAGCCCGCGACTTTCCGGGACTGAAGCTTTCTTT. Protein: CASSPRLSGTEAFF.